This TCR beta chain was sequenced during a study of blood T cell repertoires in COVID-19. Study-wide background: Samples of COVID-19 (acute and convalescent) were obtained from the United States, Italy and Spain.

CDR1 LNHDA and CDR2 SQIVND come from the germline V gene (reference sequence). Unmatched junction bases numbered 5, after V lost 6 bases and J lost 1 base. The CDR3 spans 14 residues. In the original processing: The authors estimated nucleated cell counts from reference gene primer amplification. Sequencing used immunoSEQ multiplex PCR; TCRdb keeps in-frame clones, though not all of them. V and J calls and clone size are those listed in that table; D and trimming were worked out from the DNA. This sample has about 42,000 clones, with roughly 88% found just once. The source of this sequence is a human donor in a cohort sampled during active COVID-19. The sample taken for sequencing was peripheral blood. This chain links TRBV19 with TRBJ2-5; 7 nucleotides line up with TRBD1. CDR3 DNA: TGTGCCAGTAGACGGACAGGAGCCCAAGAGACCCAGTACTTC. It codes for CASRRTGAQETQYF.